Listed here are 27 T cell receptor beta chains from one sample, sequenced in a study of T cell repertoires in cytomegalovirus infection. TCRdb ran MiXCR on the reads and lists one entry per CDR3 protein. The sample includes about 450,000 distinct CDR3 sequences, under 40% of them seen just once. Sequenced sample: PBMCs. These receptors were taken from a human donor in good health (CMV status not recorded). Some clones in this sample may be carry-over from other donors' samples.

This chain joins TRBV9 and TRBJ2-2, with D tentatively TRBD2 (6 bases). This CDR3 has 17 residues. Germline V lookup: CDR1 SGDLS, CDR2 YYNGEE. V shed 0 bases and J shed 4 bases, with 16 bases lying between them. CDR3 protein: CASSVGGVADFTGELFF. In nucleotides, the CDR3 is TGTGCCAGCAGCGTAGGAGGAGTAGCGGATTTCACCGGGGAGCTGTTTTTT.

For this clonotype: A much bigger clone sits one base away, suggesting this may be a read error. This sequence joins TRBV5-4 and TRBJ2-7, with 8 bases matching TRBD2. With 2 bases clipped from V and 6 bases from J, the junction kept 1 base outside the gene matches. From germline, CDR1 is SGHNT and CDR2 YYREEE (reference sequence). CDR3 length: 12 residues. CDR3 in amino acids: CASSFGGAEQYF. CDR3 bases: TGTGCCAGCAGCTTCGGGGGGGCCGAGCAGTACTTC.

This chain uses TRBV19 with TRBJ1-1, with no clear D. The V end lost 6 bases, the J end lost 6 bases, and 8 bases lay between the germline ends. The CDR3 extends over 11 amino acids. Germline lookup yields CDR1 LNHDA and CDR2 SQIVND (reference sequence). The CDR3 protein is CASRLGAEAFF. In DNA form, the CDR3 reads TGTGCCAGTAGGTTGGGCGCTGAAGCTTTCTTT.

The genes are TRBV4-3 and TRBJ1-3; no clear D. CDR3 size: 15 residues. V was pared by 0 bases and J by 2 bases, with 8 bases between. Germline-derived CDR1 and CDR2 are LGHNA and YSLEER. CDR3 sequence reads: CASSQDGQTGNTIYF. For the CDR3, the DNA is TGCGCCAGCAGCCAAGACGGGCAGACTGGAAACACCATATATTTT.

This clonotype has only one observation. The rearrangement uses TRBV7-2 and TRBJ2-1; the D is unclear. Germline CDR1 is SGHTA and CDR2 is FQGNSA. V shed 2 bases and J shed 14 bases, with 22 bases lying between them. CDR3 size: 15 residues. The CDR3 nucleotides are TGTGCCAGCAGCTTAATTCACACCTCCTACAAGGAGAAGTTCTTC. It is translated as CASSLIHTSYKEKFF.

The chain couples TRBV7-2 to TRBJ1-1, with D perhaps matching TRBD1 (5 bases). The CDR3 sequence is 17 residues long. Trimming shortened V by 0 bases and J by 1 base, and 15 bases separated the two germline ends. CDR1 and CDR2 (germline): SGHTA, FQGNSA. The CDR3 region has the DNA TGTGCCAGCAGCTTAGCTCGCAGGGCGGTAGGGAACACTGAAGCTTTCTTT. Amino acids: CASSLARRAVGNTEAFF.

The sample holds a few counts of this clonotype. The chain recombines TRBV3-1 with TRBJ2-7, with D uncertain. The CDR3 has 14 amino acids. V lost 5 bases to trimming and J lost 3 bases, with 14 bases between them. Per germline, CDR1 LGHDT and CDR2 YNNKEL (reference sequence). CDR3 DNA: TGTGCCAGCAGCGATACCCGGACGGTCTACGAGCAGTACTTC. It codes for CASSDTRTVYEQYF.

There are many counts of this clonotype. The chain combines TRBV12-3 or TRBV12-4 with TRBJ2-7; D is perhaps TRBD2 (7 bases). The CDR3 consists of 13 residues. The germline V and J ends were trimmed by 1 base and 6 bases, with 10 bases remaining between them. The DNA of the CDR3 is TGTGCCAGCAGTTTAGGGGGGGGCCGCGAGCAGTACTTC. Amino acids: CASSLGGGREQYF.

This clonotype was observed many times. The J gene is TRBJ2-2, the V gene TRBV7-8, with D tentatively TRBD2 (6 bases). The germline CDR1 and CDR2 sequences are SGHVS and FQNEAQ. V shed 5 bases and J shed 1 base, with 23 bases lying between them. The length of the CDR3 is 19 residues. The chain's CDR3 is CASSRGDSPNLLNTGELFF. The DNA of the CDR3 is TGTGCCAGCAGCCGCGGGGACTCACCCAACTTACTGAACACCGGGGAGCTGTTTTTT.

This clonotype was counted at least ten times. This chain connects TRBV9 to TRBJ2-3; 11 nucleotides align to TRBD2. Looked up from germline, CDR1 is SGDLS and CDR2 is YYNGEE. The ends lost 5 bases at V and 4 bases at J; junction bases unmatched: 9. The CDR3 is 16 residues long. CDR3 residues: CASSSPLAGEADTQYF. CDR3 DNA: TGTGCCAGCAGTTCGCCACTAGCGGGGGAGGCAGATACGCAGTATTTT.

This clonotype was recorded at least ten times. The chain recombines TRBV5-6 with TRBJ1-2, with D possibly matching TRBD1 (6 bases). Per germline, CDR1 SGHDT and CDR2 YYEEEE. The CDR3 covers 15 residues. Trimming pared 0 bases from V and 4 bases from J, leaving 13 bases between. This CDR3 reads CASSLGYGGGYGYTF. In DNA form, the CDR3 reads TGTGCCAGCAGCTTGGGTTATGGGGGCGGCTATGGCTACACCTTC.

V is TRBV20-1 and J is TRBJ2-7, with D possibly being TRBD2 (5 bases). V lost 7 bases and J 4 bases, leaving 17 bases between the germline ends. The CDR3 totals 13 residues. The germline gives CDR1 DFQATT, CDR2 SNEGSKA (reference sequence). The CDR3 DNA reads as TGCAGTGTTCCCAGCGGAGGACTTTACGAGCAGTACTTC. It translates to CSVPSGGLYEQYF.

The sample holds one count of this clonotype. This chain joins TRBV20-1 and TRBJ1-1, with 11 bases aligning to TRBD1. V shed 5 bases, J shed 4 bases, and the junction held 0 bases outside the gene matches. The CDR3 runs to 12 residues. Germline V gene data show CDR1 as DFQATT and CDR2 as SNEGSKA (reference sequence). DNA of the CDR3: TGCAGTGCTGGGACAGGGGGCACTGAAGCTTTCTTT. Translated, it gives CSAGTGGTEAFF.

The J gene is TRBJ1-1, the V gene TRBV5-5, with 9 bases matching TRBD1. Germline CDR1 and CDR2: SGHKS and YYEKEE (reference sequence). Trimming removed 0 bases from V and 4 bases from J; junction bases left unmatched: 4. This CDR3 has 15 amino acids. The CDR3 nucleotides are TGTGCCAGCAGCTTGGGGTCGACAGGGGGCACTGAAGCTTTCTTT. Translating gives CASSLGSTGGTEAFF.

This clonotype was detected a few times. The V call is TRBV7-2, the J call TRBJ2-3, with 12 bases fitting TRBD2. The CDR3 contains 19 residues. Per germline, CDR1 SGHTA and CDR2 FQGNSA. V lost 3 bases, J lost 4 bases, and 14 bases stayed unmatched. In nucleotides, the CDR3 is TGTGCCAGCAGCTTCCGCCCAACATCTAGCGGGGGGGCCCCAGATACGCAGTATTTT. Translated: CASSFRPTSSGGAPDTQYF.

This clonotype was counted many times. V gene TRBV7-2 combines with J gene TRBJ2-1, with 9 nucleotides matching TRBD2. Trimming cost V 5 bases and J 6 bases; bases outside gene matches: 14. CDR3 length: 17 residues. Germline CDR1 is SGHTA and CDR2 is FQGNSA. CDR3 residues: CASSLVWGRGGANEQFF. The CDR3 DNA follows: TGTGCCAGCAGCCTAGTGTGGGGGCGGGGGGGAGCCAATGAGCAGTTCTTC.

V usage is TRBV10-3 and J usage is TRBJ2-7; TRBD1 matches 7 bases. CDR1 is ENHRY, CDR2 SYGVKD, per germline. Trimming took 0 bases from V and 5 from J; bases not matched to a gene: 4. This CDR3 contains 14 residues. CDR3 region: CAISESLGQNEQYF. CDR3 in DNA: TGTGCCATCAGTGAGTCGCTGGGACAGAACGAGCAGTACTTC.

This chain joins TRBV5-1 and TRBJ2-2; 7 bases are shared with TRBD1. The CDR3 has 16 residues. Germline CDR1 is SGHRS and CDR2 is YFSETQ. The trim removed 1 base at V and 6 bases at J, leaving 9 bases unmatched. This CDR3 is CASSLTTGPSAGELFF. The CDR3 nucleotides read TGCGCCAGCAGCTTGACGACAGGGCCCTCCGCCGGGGAGCTGTTTTTT. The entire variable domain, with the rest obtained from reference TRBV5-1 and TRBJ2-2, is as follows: KAGVTQTPRYLIKTRGQQVTLSCSPISGHRSVSWYQQTPGQGLQFLFEYFSETQRNKGNFPGRFSGRQFSNSRSEMNVSTLELGDSALYLCASSLTTGPSAGELFFGEGSRLTVL.

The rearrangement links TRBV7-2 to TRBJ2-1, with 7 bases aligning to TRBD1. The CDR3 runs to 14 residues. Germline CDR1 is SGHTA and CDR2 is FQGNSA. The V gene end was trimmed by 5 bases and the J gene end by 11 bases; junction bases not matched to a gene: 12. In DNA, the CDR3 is TGTGCCAGCAGCCTAACGAGACAGGGCGCGAAGCAGTTCTTC. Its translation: CASSLTRQGAKQFF.

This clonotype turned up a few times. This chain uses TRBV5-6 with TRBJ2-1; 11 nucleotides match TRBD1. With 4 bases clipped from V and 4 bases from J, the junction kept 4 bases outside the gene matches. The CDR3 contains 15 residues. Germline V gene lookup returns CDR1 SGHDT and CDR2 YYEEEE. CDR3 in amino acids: CASSAGTGGYNEQFF. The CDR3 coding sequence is TGTGCCAGCAGCGCCGGGACAGGGGGATACAATGAGCAGTTCTTC.

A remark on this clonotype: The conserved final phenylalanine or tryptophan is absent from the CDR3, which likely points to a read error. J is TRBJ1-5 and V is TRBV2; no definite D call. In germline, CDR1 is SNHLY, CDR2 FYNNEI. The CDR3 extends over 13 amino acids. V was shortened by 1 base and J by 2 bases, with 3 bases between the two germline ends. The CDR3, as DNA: TGTGCCAGCAGTGAAGAGGGCAATCAGCCCCAGCATTGT. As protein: CASSEEGNQPQHC.

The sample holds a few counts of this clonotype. The DNA of the CDR3 is TGTGCCAGCTCAACCCAAAACAATGAGCAGTTCTTC. Protein sequence: CASSTQNNEQFF. The rearrangement links TRBV18 to TRBJ2-1, with D uncertain. This CDR3 has 12 residues. Germline V gene lookup returns CDR1 KGHSH and CDR2 LQKENI. Trimming took 5 bases from V and 5 from J, leaving 7 bases between them.

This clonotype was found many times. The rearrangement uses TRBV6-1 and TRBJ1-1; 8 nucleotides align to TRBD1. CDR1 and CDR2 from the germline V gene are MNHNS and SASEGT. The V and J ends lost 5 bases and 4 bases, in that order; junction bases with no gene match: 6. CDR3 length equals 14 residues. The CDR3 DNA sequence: TGTGCCAGCAGTCCCCGGACAGGGAGCACTGAAGCTTTCTTT. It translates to CASSPRTGSTEAFF.

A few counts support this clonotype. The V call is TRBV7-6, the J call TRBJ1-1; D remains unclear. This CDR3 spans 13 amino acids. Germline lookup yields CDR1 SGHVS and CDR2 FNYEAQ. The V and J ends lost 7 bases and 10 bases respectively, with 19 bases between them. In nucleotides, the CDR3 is TGTGCCAGCACTCCTGAGCCGGGGTTGGGAGCTTTCTTT. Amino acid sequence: CASTPEPGLGAFF.

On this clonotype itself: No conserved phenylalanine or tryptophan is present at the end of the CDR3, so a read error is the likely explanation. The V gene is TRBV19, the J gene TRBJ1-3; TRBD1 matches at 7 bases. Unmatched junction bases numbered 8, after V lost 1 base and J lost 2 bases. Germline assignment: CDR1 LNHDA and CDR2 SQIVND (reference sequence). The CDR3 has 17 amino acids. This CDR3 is CASSIVAWGTAGNTIYV. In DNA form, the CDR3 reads TGTGCCAGTAGTATAGTGGCGTGGGGGACAGCTGGAAACACCATATATGTT.

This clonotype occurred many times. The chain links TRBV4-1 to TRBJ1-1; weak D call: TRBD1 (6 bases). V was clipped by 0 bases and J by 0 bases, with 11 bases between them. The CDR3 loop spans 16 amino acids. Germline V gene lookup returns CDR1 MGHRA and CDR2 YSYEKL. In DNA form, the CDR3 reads TGCGCCAGCAGCCAAGATCGGACAGACATGAACACTGAAGCTTTCTTT. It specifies CASSQDRTDMNTEAFF.

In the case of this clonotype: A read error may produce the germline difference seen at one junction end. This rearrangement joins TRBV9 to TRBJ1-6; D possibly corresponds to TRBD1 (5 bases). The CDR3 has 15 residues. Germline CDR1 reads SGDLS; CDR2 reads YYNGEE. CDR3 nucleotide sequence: TGTGCCAGCAGCGCATCAGGGTTGGAGAATTCACCCCTCAACTTT. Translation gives CASSASGLENSPLNF.